This TCR beta chain was identified in a study of shared clonotypes between healthy human individuals. Germline CDR1 and CDR2: SQVTM and ANQGSEA. The germline V and J ends were trimmed by 4 bases and 7 bases, with 10 bases remaining between them. The CDR3 length is 12 residues. Terminally differentiated effector memory CD45RA+ cells were left out of the naive CD8 fraction, which was CD45RO-negative and positively selected for CCR7. Generated by immunoSEQ multiplex PCR, the TCRdb table keeps only in-frame clones and is missing some. The repertoire includes roughly 650,000 clones, roughly 95% of them detected once, and 0.11% sits in the top ten.

The clonotype comes from a woman between 25 and 40 years old in good health. The sequencing input was naive CD8+ T cells sorted from blood. The chain couples TRBV29-1 to TRBJ1-4; D might be TRBD1 (5 bases). The CDR3 loop is CSVAGRGEKLFF. In DNA, the CDR3 is TGCAGCGTTGCAGGGCGGGGTGAAAAACTGTTTTTT. Supplemented by reference TRBV29-1 and TRBJ1-4, the full variable domain reads SAVISQKPSRDICQRGTSLTIQCQVDSQVTMMFWYRQQPGQSLTLIATANQGSEATYESGFVIDKFPISRPNLTFSTLTVSNMSPEDSSIYLCSVAGRGEKLFFGSGTQLSVL.